Below, 16 T cell receptor beta chains from the same sample are listed, as sequenced in a study of blood T cell repertoires in COVID-19. Sequencing was performed with immunoSEQ multiplex PCR; in TCRdb, only in-frame clones are kept and a portion is missing. The repertoire holds roughly 300,000 clones, with 87% as singletons. Sequenced sample: peripheral blood. Receptors originate from a woman aged 45-65 years who had recovered from COVID-19.

DNA for the CDR3: TGTGCCAGTAGTATCATAGCGGCGGACTACGAGCAGTACTTC. This codes for CASSIIAADYEQYF. This chain links TRBV19 with TRBJ2-7, with a tentative D call TRBD2 (6 bases). V was clipped by 3 bases and J by 3 bases, with 12 bases between them. Germline V gene sequence: CDR1 LNHDA, CDR2 SQIVND (reference sequence). The length of the CDR3 is 14 residues.

The chain couples TRBV11-2 to TRBJ1-1; 9 nucleotides agree with TRBD1. Germline V gene data show CDR1 as SGHAT and CDR2 as FQNNGV. The CDR3 is 15 residues long. V lost 3 bases and J lost 3; bases outside the gene matches: 5. Here the CDR3 reads CASSLRTGEDTEAFF. The CDR3 coding sequence is TGTGCCAGCAGCTTGAGGACAGGGGAGGACACTGAAGCTTTCTTT.

The J gene is TRBJ2-2, the V gene TRBV19; D call uncertain. V was trimmed by 5 bases and J by 6 bases, leaving 16 bases between them. Germline lookup yields CDR1 LNHDA and CDR2 SQIVND (reference sequence). This CDR3 comprises 15 residues. The CDR3 reads CASSPPLKRSGELFF. The CDR3, as DNA: TGTGCCAGTAGTCCTCCCCTTAAACGGTCCGGGGAGCTGTTTTTT.

In nucleotides, the CDR3 is TGTGCCAGCAGGAACAGGGAAGGCTATGGCTACACCTTC. It is translated as CASRNREGYGYTF. The rearrangement links TRBV6-5 to TRBJ1-2; possible D gene TRBD1, 6 bases. The CDR3 is 13 residues long. V shed 6 bases and J shed 4 bases, with 12 bases lying between them. Germline CDR1 and CDR2: MNHEY and SVGAGI.

This chain uses TRBV27 with TRBJ2-5; 9 bases line up with TRBD2. The germline CDR1 and CDR2 sequences are MNHEY and SMNVEV (reference sequence). Germline trimming cut 6 bases from V and 4 bases from J; bases unmatched to any gene: 6. The CDR3 sequence is 14 residues long. The CDR3 region has the DNA TGTGCCAGCAGCCCTAGCGGGATTTTAGAGACCCAGTACTTC. This sequence encodes CASSPSGILETQYF.

The chain joins TRBV19 to TRBJ2-7; D possibly corresponds to TRBD1 (6 bases). The CDR3 spans 15 residues. Germline CDR1 reads LNHDA; CDR2 reads SQIVND (reference sequence). The V end lost 10 bases, the J end lost 0 bases, and 19 bases lay between the germline ends. CDR3 in DNA: TGTGCCACCTCAACCCCGACAGGTAGCTCCTACGAGCAGTACTTC. Its protein product is CATSTPTGSSYEQYF.

This clone was recorded only once. This chain joins TRBV7-9 and TRBJ2-1; D gene ambiguous. Germline loops: CDR1 SEHNR, CDR2 FQNEAQ (reference sequence). The ends were cut back, 5 bases at V and 7 bases at J, with 12 bases in the middle. CDR3 length equals 13 residues. The CDR3, as DNA: TGTGCCAGCAGCCGCACTATTTGGAATGAGCAGTTCTTC. Protein: CASSRTIWNEQFF. Full variable domain (remainder filled in from reference TRBV7-9 and TRBJ2-1): DTGVSQNPRHKITKRGQNVTFRCDPISEHNRLYWYRQTLGQGPEFLTYFQNEAQLEKSRLLSDRFSAERPKGSFSTLEIQRTEQGDSAMYLCASSRTIWNEQFFGPGTRLTVL.

The chain recombines TRBV6-2 or TRBV6-3 with TRBJ1-2; D remains unclear. The CDR3 sequence is 15 residues long. V shed 0 bases and J shed 4 bases, with 12 bases lying between them. Germline values: CDR1 MNHEY, CDR2 SVGEGT. CDR3 in amino acids: CASSYSIEDSYGYTF. CDR3 sequence (DNA): TGTGCCAGCAGTTACTCTATAGAAGATAGCTATGGCTACACCTTC.

CDR3 in DNA: TGTGCCAGTAGTATACGCCCGGGGGAGAACTATGGCTACACCTTC. Residues: CASSIRPGENYGYTF. The J gene is TRBJ1-2, the V gene TRBV19, with D possibly matching TRBD1 (5 bases). V gave up 2 bases and J gave up 2 bases, with 12 bases separating them. Per germline, CDR1 LNHDA and CDR2 SQIVND (reference sequence). The CDR3 runs 15 residues.

The gene calls are TRBV11-3 and TRBJ2-1, with 8 bases fitting TRBD1. CDR1 SGHNT and CDR2 YENEEA come from the germline V gene. There are 15 residues in the CDR3. The ends lost 5 bases at V and 6 bases at J; junction bases unmatched: 9. The CDR3 is CASSPTGTGPNEQFF. The CDR3, as DNA: TGTGCCAGCAGCCCTACCGGGACAGGTCCCAATGAGCAGTTCTTC.

This clone was observed many times. V usage is TRBV7-6 and J usage is TRBJ1-3; D not resolved. There are 15 residues in the CDR3. Germline V lookup: CDR1 SGHVS, CDR2 FNYEAQ. The V end lost 4 bases, the J end lost 0 bases, and 10 bases lay between the germline ends. CDR3 sequence (DNA): TGTGCCAGCAGCTCCTCGCCACTCTCTGGAAACACCATATATTTT. Amino acids: CASSSSPLSGNTIYF.

This chain connects TRBV6-1 to TRBJ1-2; possibly TRBD1 for D (5 bases). There are 14 residues in the CDR3. CDR1 is MNHNS and CDR2 is SASEGT in the germline V gene. Trimming stripped 3 bases from V and 6 bases from J, with 14 bases between. For the CDR3, the DNA is TGTGCCAGCAGTGAGCGGACAACAGTCAATGGCTACACCTTC. Translated: CASSERTTVNGYTF.

This chain uses TRBV28 with TRBJ1-2; TRBD1 is a possible D gene (5 bases). The CDR3 length is 15 residues. Germline CDR1 MDHEN, CDR2 SYDVKM. Trimming took 8 bases from V and 0 from J, leaving 16 bases between them. The CDR3 DNA reads TGTGCCAGCCGGCTCCGGGGGGACGCTAACTATGGCTACACCTTC. Protein sequence: CASRLRGDANYGYTF.

CDR3 loop: CASRRRGLNYGYTF. The CDR3 DNA reads as TGTGCCAGCAGGCGCAGGGGCTTAAACTATGGCTACACCTTC. J is TRBJ1-2 and V is TRBV6-5; D perhaps matches TRBD1 (6 bases). Trimming cost V 6 bases and J 2 bases, with 13 bases left between them. Germline CDR1 and CDR2: MNHEY and SVGAGI. The CDR3 contains 14 residues.

The chain recombines TRBV3-1 (or the pseudogene TRBV3-2) with TRBJ2-7, with D unresolved. The CDR3 has 13 residues. Germline CDR1 and CDR2: LGHDT and YNNKEL (reference sequence). Trimming stripped 7 bases from V and 4 bases from J, with 14 bases between. CDR3 sequence reads: CASTPGPFYEQYF. DNA of the CDR3: TGTGCCAGCACCCCCGGTCCCTTTTACGAGCAGTACTTC.

The chain links TRBV27 to TRBJ1-1; 7 bases line up with TRBD1. Germline CDR1 is MNHEY and CDR2 is SMNVEV (reference sequence). This CDR3 has 13 amino acids. Trimming removed 3 bases from V and 6 bases from J; junction bases left unmatched: 4. The CDR3 loop is CASSFGGGPEAFF. CDR3 nucleotide sequence: TGTGCCAGCAGTTTTGGAGGGGGCCCTGAAGCTTTCTTT.